One and the same sample provided the 22 T cell receptor beta chains below, sequenced in a study of T cells in Graves' hyperthyroidism and ophthalmopathy. Amplified regions were TCR beta CDR3 sequences from RNA transcripts. HTBI primers were the set used in a first-round RT-PCR of the TCR CDR3. TCRdb recomputed calls from the multiplex PCR reads with MiXCR, one row per CDR3 protein. Among around 580,000 distinct CDR3 sequences listed, approximately 16% were seen once. Material: blood. These receptor sequences come from a young woman with Graves' hyperthyroidism.

This clonotype was seen at least ten times. This chain links TRBV11-2 with TRBJ2-1, with 10 positions matching TRBD2. CDR3 length: 15 amino acids. CDR1 is SGHAT, CDR2 FQNNGV, per germline. The J segment lost 8 bases and the V segment lost 6 bases, leaving 10 bases of the junction unmatched. For the CDR3, the DNA is TGTGCCAGCAGACCAGCGGGAGGGCCTTATTATGAGCAGTTCTTC. Translating it yields CASRPAGGPYYEQFF.

The sample holds a few counts of this clonotype. The gene calls are TRBV4-1 and TRBJ2-3; D perhaps matches TRBD1 (6 bases). The CDR3 has 16 amino acids. Germline CDR1 and CDR2: MGHRA and YSYEKL. The V end was cut by 6 bases, the J end by 1 base, with 17 bases between. The CDR3 is CASRRNRDQRTDTQYF. The CDR3 DNA follows: TGCGCCAGCAGACGGAACAGGGATCAGCGCACAGATACGCAGTATTTT.

This clonotype was seen at least ten times. CDR3 coding DNA: TGTGCCAGCAGTCCGGGACTAGCGGGCCTCTACGAGCAGTACTTC. Amino acid sequence: CASSPGLAGLYEQYF. This chain links TRBV2 with TRBJ2-7; 12 bases line up with TRBD2. CDR3 length: 15 residues. Germline CDR1 is SNHLY and CDR2 is FYNNEI. The V segment lost 5 bases and the J segment 3 bases; nucleotides outside the gene matches: 5. The full variable domain, in which reference TRBV2 and TRBJ2-7 provide the parts outside the CDR3, is EPEVTQTPSHQVTQMGQEVILRCVPISNHLYFYWYRQILGQKVEFLVSFYNNEISEKSEIFDDQFSVERPDGSNFTLKIRSTKLEDSAMYFCASSPGLAGLYEQYFGPGTRLTVT.

This clonotype was seen at least ten times. This sequence joins TRBV6-1 and TRBJ2-3; 11 positions agree with TRBD2. Trimming at V came to 5 bases and at J to 9 bases, leaving 16 bases not matched to a gene. Germline-derived CDR1 and CDR2 are MNHNS and SASEGT. This CDR3 spans 17 amino acids. CDR3 protein: CASSLFGTSGMEGTQYF. The CDR3 DNA reads as TGTGCCAGCAGTTTGTTTGGGACTAGCGGCATGGAAGGGACGCAGTATTTT.

This clonotype was seen at least ten times. V usage is TRBV11-2 and J usage is TRBJ2-7; D unresolved. This CDR3 spans 14 amino acids. The ends were cut back, 2 bases at V and 6 bases at J, with 14 bases in the middle. The germline V gene encodes CDR1 SGHAT and CDR2 FQNNGV. CDR3 coding DNA: TGTGCCAGCAGCTTACAAAGGGTTAACGGCGAGCAGTACTTC. Residues: CASSLQRVNGEQYF.

The CDR3 DNA sequence: TGTGCCAGCAGCTTGGGACTCACCAATTCACCCCTCCACTTT. This encodes CASSLGLTNSPLHF. The V call is TRBV5-6, the J call TRBJ1-6; D is ambiguous. Germline V gene sequence: CDR1 SGHDT, CDR2 YYEEEE. Trimming removed 0 bases from V and 7 bases from J, with 8 bases in between. CDR3 size: 14 residues. The full variable domain, completed using reference TRBV5-6 and TRBJ1-6, is DAGVTQSPTHLIKTRGQQVTLRCSPKSGHDTVSWYQQALGQGPQFIFQYYEEEERQRGNFPDRFSGHQFPNYSSELNVNALLLGDSALYLCASSLGLTNSPLHFGNGTRLTVT.

At least ten counts were recorded for this clonotype. V usage is TRBV11-3 and J usage is TRBJ2-7; TRBD2 is a possible D gene (7 bases). This CDR3 region has 16 residues. With 4 bases removed from V and 5 bases from J, the gap between germline ends came to 21 bases. CDR1 is SGHNT and CDR2 is YENEEA in the germline V gene. The CDR3 nucleotides are TGTGCCAGCAGCTCCAGCGGCAGCGGGACAAGGAACGAGCAGTACTTC. It encodes CASSSSGSGTRNEQYF.

V and J are TRBV7-9 and TRBJ2-5; 10 bases are shared with TRBD1. Per germline, CDR1 SEHNR and CDR2 FQNEAQ (reference sequence). CDR3 length: 13 residues. The V and J ends lost 7 bases and 7 bases, in that order; junction bases with no gene match: 6. In DNA form, the CDR3 reads TGTGCCAGCACCGGACAGGGGGTCGGGACCCAGTACTTC. Translation gives CASTGQGVGTQYF. The full variable domain, rest sourced from reference TRBV7-9 and TRBJ2-5, is DTGVSQNPRHKITKRGQNVTFRCDPISEHNRLYWYRQTLGQGPEFLTYFQNEAQLEKSRLLSDRFSAERPKGSFSTLEIQRTEQGDSAMYLCASTGQGVGTQYFGPGTRLLVL.

A few counts support this clonotype. The J gene is TRBJ2-7, the V gene TRBV12-3 or TRBV12-4, with D possibly being TRBD1 or TRBD2 (5 bases each). The V end lost 1 base, the J end lost 2 bases, and 12 bases lay between the germline ends. The CDR3 has 15 residues. CDR3 sequence: CASSLGGIPTYEQYF. The CDR3 DNA is TGTGCCAGCAGTTTAGGGGGGATTCCTACCTACGAGCAGTACTTC.

This clonotype has a count of ten or more. The chain uses TRBV11-3 and TRBJ2-3; D possibly corresponds to TRBD2 (5 bases). V dropped 5 bases and J dropped 0 bases, with 9 bases sitting between them. CDR1 and CDR2 from the germline V gene are SGHNT and YENEEA. The CDR3 has 14 amino acids. CDR3 region: CASSPRTSTDTQYF. In DNA, the CDR3 is TGTGCCAGCAGCCCCCGGACTAGCACAGATACGCAGTATTTT.

The gene calls are TRBV19 and TRBJ2-7, with a possible D match to TRBD2 (6 bases). Trimming left V 3 bases short and J 1 base short, with 10 bases between. CDR1 LNHDA and CDR2 SQIVND come from the germline V gene (reference sequence). The CDR3 has 14 amino acids. The CDR3 loop reads CASSISGSSYEQYF. The CDR3 DNA reads as TGTGCCAGTAGTATCAGCGGGTCATCCTACGAGCAGTACTTC. The full variable domain, completed using reference TRBV19 and TRBJ2-7, is DGGITQSPKYLFRKEGQNVTLSCEQNLNHDAMYWYRQDPGQGLRLIYYSQIVNDFQKGDIAEGYSVSREKKESFPLTVTSAQKNPTAFYLCASSISGSSYEQYFGPGTRLTVT.

This clonotype showed up many times. The CDR3 DNA reads TGTGCCAGCAAATCATTCGCCGCAGATACGCAGTATTTT. Its protein product is CASKSFAADTQYF. This chain joins TRBV27 and TRBJ2-3; D unclear. There are 13 residues in the CDR3. V lost 7 bases and J lost 4, with 12 bases in between. Per the germline V gene, CDR1 is MNHEY and CDR2 is SMNVEV (reference sequence).

The rearrangement uses TRBV19 and TRBJ1-5; D perhaps matches TRBD1 (6 bases). This CDR3 spans 18 amino acids. Germline CDR1 LNHDA, CDR2 SQIVND (reference sequence). Trimming removed 3 bases from V and 9 bases from J, with 27 bases in between. The CDR3 region has the DNA TGTGCCAGTAGTATGGAAGGTTTGGTTCACGGGGGGCGCCGGCCCCAGCATTTT. Its protein product is CASSMEGLVHGGRRPQHF. The full variable domain, rest sourced from reference TRBV19 and TRBJ1-5, is DGGITQSPKYLFRKEGQNVTLSCEQNLNHDAMYWYRQDPGQGLRLIYYSQIVNDFQKGDIAEGYSVSREKKESFPLTVTSAQKNPTAFYLCASSMEGLVHGGRRPQHFGDGTRLSIL.

This clonotype was seen repeatedly, ten times or more. This chain links TRBV9 with TRBJ1-1; D uncertain. Trimming took off 1 base at V and 0 bases at J, with 7 bases between the two ends. Per the germline V gene, CDR1 is SGDLS and CDR2 is YYNGEE. The CDR3 totals 14 residues. This CDR3 reads CASSVTWVNTEAFF. The CDR3 DNA reads as TGTGCCAGCAGCGTAACGTGGGTGAACACTGAAGCTTTCTTT. The full variable domain, its missing parts supplied by reference TRBV9 and TRBJ1-1, is DSGVTQTPKHLITATGQRVTLRCSPRSGDLSVYWYQQSLDQGLQFLIQYYNGEERAKGNILERFSAQQFPDLHSELNLSSLELGDSALYFCASSVTWVNTEAFFGQGTRLTVV.

Many counts were recorded for this clonotype. The rearrangement joins TRBV20-1 to TRBJ2-6; no clear D gene. The V and J ends lost 4 bases and 0 bases respectively, with 13 bases between them. Germline lookup yields CDR1 DFQATT and CDR2 SNEGSKA (reference sequence). The CDR3 spans 16 residues. The CDR3 DNA follows: TGCAGTGCTAAGGCCAGGAAAAGCTCTGGGGCCAACGTCCTGACTTTC. It specifies CSAKARKSSGANVLTF.

There are many counts of this clonotype. The chain uses TRBV7-8 and TRBJ2-5; D unclear. Germline CDR1 reads SGHVS; CDR2 reads FQNEAQ. V gave up 1 base and J gave up 3 bases, with 12 bases separating them. The CDR3 consists of 15 residues. CDR3 protein: CASSLEGRSEETQYF. For the CDR3, the DNA is TGTGCCAGCAGCTTAGAAGGGCGAAGTGAAGAGACCCAGTACTTC.

This clonotype has a handful of counts. The genes are TRBV2 and TRBJ2-7; 7 bases are a match to TRBD1. This CDR3 spans 14 amino acids. V lost 5 bases and J lost 1; bases outside the gene matches: 5. From germline, CDR1 is SNHLY and CDR2 FYNNEI. The CDR3: CASSKSGQSYEQYF. CDR3 DNA sequence: TGTGCCAGCAGTAAATCGGGACAGTCCTACGAGCAGTACTTC. The variable domain in full, with the rest retrieved from reference TRBV2 and TRBJ2-7, is EPEVTQTPSHQVTQMGQEVILRCVPISNHLYFYWYRQILGQKVEFLVSFYNNEISEKSEIFDDQFSVERPDGSNFTLKIRSTKLEDSAMYFCASSKSGQSYEQYFGPGTRLTVT.

V is TRBV19 and J is TRBJ1-2, with no clear D. This CDR3 has 13 amino acids. Looked up from germline, CDR1 is LNHDA and CDR2 is SQIVND (reference sequence). Trimming removed 1 base at V and 4 bases at J, with 7 bases between. CDR3 in DNA: TGTGCCAGTAGTATAGCTGGACCCTATGGCTACACCTTC. This sequence encodes CASSIAGPYGYTF.

This clonotype was counted only a few times. CDR3 nucleotides: TGTGCCAGCAGTTTCGAAGTTTCCTACAATGAGCAGTTCTTC. Residues: CASSFEVSYNEQFF. The rearrangement uses TRBV27 and TRBJ2-1; D not certain. Per germline, CDR1 MNHEY and CDR2 SMNVEV (reference sequence). The CDR3 totals 14 residues. V lost 3 bases and J lost 1, with 7 bases in between.

This clonotype has more than one count but fewer than ten. V and J are TRBV15 and TRBJ1-1; D not resolved. The CDR3 consists of 15 residues. The germline V gene has CDR1 LNHNV and CDR2 YYDKDF (reference sequence). V lost 0 bases, J lost 0 bases, and 8 bases lay in between. The CDR3 here is CATSRDLGMNTEAFF. In DNA form, the CDR3 reads TGTGCCACCAGCAGAGATCTGGGAATGAACACTGAAGCTTTCTTT.

The table lists this clonotype with many counts. The gene calls are TRBV2 and TRBJ1-2; D gene ambiguous. The V gene lost 3 bases and the J gene lost 8 bases, with 13 bases spanning the gap. The germline gives CDR1 SNHLY, CDR2 FYNNEI. The CDR3 is 13 residues long. For the CDR3, the DNA is TGTGCCAGCAGTGAGCGCGTGGTTGAGGGCTACACCTTC. This codes for CASSERVVEGYTF.

The V call is TRBV27, the J call TRBJ2-2; 10 bases are shared with TRBD1. Germline V gene lookup returns CDR1 MNHEY and CDR2 SMNVEV (reference sequence). J was trimmed by 7 bases and V by 7 bases; bases with no gene match: 9. The CDR3 spans 15 residues. The CDR3 loop is CASTPGQGFIGELFF. Written as DNA, the CDR3 is TGTGCCAGCACCCCGGGACAGGGGTTTATCGGGGAGCTGTTTTTT.